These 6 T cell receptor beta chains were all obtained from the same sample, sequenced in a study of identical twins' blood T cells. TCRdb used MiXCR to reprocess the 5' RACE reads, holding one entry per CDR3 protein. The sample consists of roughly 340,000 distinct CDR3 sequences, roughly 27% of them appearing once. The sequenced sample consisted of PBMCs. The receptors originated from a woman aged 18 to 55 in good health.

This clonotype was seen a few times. The CDR3 DNA reads as TGTGCCGTGCCGCCGGAATACACAGATACGCAGTATTTT. Residues: CAVPPEYTDTQYF. V and J are TRBV7-9 and TRBJ2-3; D not certain. The CDR3 is made up of 13 amino acids. The ends were cut back, 11 bases at V and 2 bases at J, with 14 bases in the middle. CDR1 SEHNR and CDR2 FQNEAQ come from the germline V gene (reference sequence).

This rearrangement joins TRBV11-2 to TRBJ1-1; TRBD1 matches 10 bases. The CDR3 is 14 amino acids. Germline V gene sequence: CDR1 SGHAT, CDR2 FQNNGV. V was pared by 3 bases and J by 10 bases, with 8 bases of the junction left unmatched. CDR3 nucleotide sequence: TGTGCCAGCAGCTTTCTTCCGGACAGGGGGGGAGCTTTCTTT. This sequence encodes CASSFLPDRGGAFF.

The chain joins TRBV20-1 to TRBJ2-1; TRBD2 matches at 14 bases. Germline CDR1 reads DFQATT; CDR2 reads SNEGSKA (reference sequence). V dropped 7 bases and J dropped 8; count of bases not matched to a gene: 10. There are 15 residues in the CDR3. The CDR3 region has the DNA TGCAGTGTTATGGGACTAGCGGGGGCCGAAGATGAGCAGTTCTTC. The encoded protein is CSVMGLAGAEDEQFF.

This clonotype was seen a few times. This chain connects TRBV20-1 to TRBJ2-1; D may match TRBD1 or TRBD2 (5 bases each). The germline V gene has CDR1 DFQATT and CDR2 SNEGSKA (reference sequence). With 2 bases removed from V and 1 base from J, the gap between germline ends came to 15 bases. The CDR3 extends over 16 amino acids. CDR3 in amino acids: CSARSGLRGSYNEQFF. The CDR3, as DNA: TGCAGTGCTAGATCGGGGCTAAGGGGTTCCTACAATGAGCAGTTCTTC.

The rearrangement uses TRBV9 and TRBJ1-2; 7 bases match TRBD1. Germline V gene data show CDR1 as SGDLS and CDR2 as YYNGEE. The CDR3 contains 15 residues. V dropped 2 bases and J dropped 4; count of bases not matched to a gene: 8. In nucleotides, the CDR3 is TGTGCCAGCAGCGTGGGACAGCACGGAGGCTATGGCTACACCTTC. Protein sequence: CASSVGQHGGYGYTF.

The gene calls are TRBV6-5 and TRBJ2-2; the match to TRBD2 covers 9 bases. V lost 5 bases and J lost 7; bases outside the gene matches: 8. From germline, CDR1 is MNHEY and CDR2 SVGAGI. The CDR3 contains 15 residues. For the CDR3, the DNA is TGTGCCAGCAGTCCGGGACTAGCTGTGATCGGGGAGCTGTTTTTT. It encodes CASSPGLAVIGELFF.